This record concerns one T cell receptor (beta chain) sequence. Per the original methods: Estimates of nucleated cell counts were drawn from the amplification of reference gene primers. Clones were read by immunoSEQ multiplex PCR, and TCRdb kept only the in-frame ones, dropping some. The DNA gave D and trimming, while V, J and clone size come from that table. The sample lists around 95,000 clones; around four fifths were seen once. CDR3 length: 13 residues. The V gene's germline CDR1 is GTSNPN and CDR2 SVGIG (reference sequence). V was trimmed by 7 bases and J by 0 bases, leaving 7 bases between them. The data are from a study of blood T cell repertoires in COVID-19. Study-level background: Collection of acute and convalescent COVID-19 samples took place in the United States, Italy and Spain. PBMCs, B-cell-depleted T cells, or T cells were the source of the cDNA or gDNA that made up the material.

The TCR comes from a woman aged 70 to 79 with acute or convalescent COVID-19. The specimen was peripheral blood. The chain has TRBV30 and TRBJ2-6; D remains ambiguous. The chain's CDR3 is CALSGSGANVLTF. The CDR3 nucleotides are TGTGCCTTGTCGGGCTCTGGGGCCAACGTCCTGACTTTC.